The 28 T cell receptor beta chains reported below all come from one sample, sequenced in a study of blood T cell repertoires in COVID-19. Profiled with immunoSEQ multiplex PCR; TCRdb holds only in-frame clones, not every one. Among tens of thousands of clones listed, roughly nine tenths were seen once. The sample taken for sequencing was peripheral blood. The receptors originated from a human donor with active COVID-19. The donor label of this sample is uncertain.

This clone was observed once. The chain links TRBV4-1 to TRBJ1-2; 9 bases fit TRBD1. Trimming at V came to 6 bases and at J to 7 bases, leaving 6 bases not matched to a gene. The CDR3 consists of 13 residues. In germline, CDR1 is MGHRA, CDR2 YSYEKL. The CDR3 nucleotides read TGCGCCAGCAGACCGACAGGGGGGGCTGGCTACACCTTC. This encodes CASRPTGGAGYTF.

The rearrangement links TRBV13 to TRBJ2-5; TRBD2 matches 9 bases. The CDR3 has 15 amino acids. V lost 3 bases, J lost 4 bases, and 6 bases stayed unmatched. From germline, CDR1 is PRHDT and CDR2 FYEKMQ (reference sequence). The CDR3 DNA reads as TGTGCCAGCAGCTTCGGCGGGGGGGCCCCAGAGACCCAGTACTTC. Protein product: CASSFGGGAPETQYF.

This clone was observed a few times. The CDR3 coding sequence is TGCAGCGTGAGGGGACAGGAGAACACCGGGGAGCTGTTTTTT. Encoded protein: CSVRGQENTGELFF. This chain links TRBV29-1 with TRBJ2-2, with TRBD1 matching 8 bases. V lost 6 bases and J lost 1; bases outside the gene matches: 4. CDR1 and CDR2 (germline): SQVTM, ANQGSEA. CDR3 length equals 14 residues.

The rearrangement links TRBV10-3 to TRBJ1-2; D unclear. The CDR3 extends over 12 amino acids. Germline assignment: CDR1 ENHRY and CDR2 SYGVKD. The germline V and J ends were trimmed by 0 bases and 3 bases, with 2 bases remaining between them. The CDR3 here is CAISESDYGYTF. The CDR3, as DNA: TGTGCCATCAGTGAGTCCGACTATGGCTACACCTTC.

The rearrangement links TRBV7-3 to TRBJ2-5; D might be TRBD2 (5 bases). CDR1 is SGHTA and CDR2 is FQGTGA in the germline V gene. The germline V and J ends were trimmed by 2 bases and 5 bases, with 9 bases remaining between them. The CDR3 sequence is 13 residues long. CDR3 region: CASSLFPGETQYF. The CDR3 nucleotides read TGTGCCAGCAGCTTATTTCCGGGGGAGACCCAGTACTTC.

The chain recombines TRBV6-2 or TRBV6-3 with TRBJ2-7; D perhaps matches TRBD2 (6 bases). V lost 6 bases to trimming and J lost 10 bases, with 19 bases between them. The CDR3 extends over 13 amino acids. Germline loops: CDR1 MNHEY, CDR2 SVGEGT. The CDR3, as DNA: TGTGCCAGCAGCCGAACCGGGGGTTTGGTTCAGTACTTC. Encoded protein: CASSRTGGLVQYF.

The chain combines TRBV9 with TRBJ1-2; maybe TRBD1 (6 bases). Germline-derived CDR1 and CDR2 are SGDLS and YYNGEE. V lost 2 bases, J lost 8 bases, and 10 bases lay in between. The CDR3 covers 12 residues. CDR3 in amino acids: CASSVNREGYTF. Here the CDR3 DNA reads TGTGCCAGCAGCGTTAACAGGGAGGGCTACACCTTC.

The chain uses TRBV11-2 and TRBJ2-5, with 11 bases matching TRBD1. V was clipped by 4 bases and J by 5 bases; unmatched bases: 6. Germline lookup yields CDR1 SGHAT and CDR2 FQNNGV. This CDR3 comprises 15 residues. Written as DNA, the CDR3 is TGTGCCAGCAGCTCAGGACAGGGGGCCTGGGAGACCCAGTACTTC. Its translation is CASSSGQGAWETQYF.

The rearrangement uses TRBV19 and TRBJ1-2; D might be TRBD1 (5 bases). The CDR3 covers 17 residues. The V end lost 9 bases, the J end lost 3 bases, and 26 bases lay between the germline ends. Germline values: CDR1 LNHDA, CDR2 SQIVND (reference sequence). The CDR3 DNA sequence: TGTGCCAGCTATGAACCGGGACTCCGATCGGCCTACTATGGCTACACCTTC. Encoded protein: CASYEPGLRSAYYGYTF. Using reference TRBV19 and TRBJ1-2 for the parts outside the CDR3, the full variable domain is DGGITQSPKYLFRKEGQNVTLSCEQNLNHDAMYWYRQDPGQGLRLIYYSQIVNDFQKGDIAEGYSVSREKKESFPLTVTSAQKNPTAFYLCASYEPGLRSAYYGYTFGSGTRLTVV.

The chain joins TRBV7-2 to TRBJ1-1; TRBD1 matches 9 bases. Germline-derived CDR1 and CDR2 are SGHTA and FQGNSA. CDR3 length: 14 residues. The V gene end was trimmed by 5 bases and the J gene end by 4 bases; junction bases not matched to a gene: 5. CDR3 nucleotide sequence: TGTGCCAGCAGCCAGGGACAGGGTTTCACTGAAGCTTTCTTT. Its protein product is CASSQGQGFTEAFF.

The chain recombines TRBV4-2 with TRBJ2-2, with 11 positions matching TRBD2. This CDR3 contains 17 residues. V was pared by 0 bases and J by 9 bases, with 9 bases of the junction left unmatched. The germline V gene has CDR1 LGHNA and CDR2 YNFKEQ. The CDR3: CASSQDRGSGGARELFF. The CDR3 DNA sequence: TGTGCCAGCAGCCAAGACAGGGGTAGCGGGGGGGCCCGGGAGCTGTTTTTT.

This clone was seen more than once but under ten times. The chain couples TRBV19 to TRBJ2-3; 15 positions agree with TRBD2. The CDR3 loop spans 18 amino acids. V shed 3 bases, J shed 0 bases, and the junction held 4 bases outside the gene matches. Germline lookup yields CDR1 LNHDA and CDR2 SQIVND (reference sequence). The CDR3 bases are TGTGCCAGTAGTATTGGGACTAGCGGGGGGCCTAGCACAGATACGCAGTATTTT. It yields the protein CASSIGTSGGPSTDTQYF.

This chain connects TRBV7-6 to TRBJ2-2, with TRBD1 identical over 7 bases. V shed 2 bases and J 4 bases; nucleotides not matched to a gene: 4. CDR1 and CDR2 (germline): SGHVS, FNYEAQ. The CDR3 covers 15 residues. CDR3 sequence reads: CASSLRQGLTGELFF. DNA of the CDR3: TGTGCCAGCAGCTTACGACAGGGTCTCACCGGGGAGCTGTTTTTT. Together with reference TRBV7-6 and TRBJ2-2, the CDR3 gives the full variable domain: GAGVSQSPRYKVTKRGQDVALRCDPISGHVSLYWYRQALGQGPEFLTYFNYEAQQDKSGLPNDRFSAERPEGSISTLTIQRTEQRDSAMYRCASSLRQGLTGELFFGEGSRLTVL.

The V and J genes are TRBV23-1 and TRBJ1-5, with D maybe TRBD1 (6 bases). TRBV23-1 is designated an ORF whose function remains uncertain. The germline V and J ends were trimmed by 2 bases and 7 bases, with 18 bases remaining between them. CDR3 length equals 16 residues. The CDR3, as DNA: TGCGCCAGCAGTCAAAGTTGGAGAGGGGGTTGCCAGCCCCAGCATTTT. Protein sequence: CASSQSWRGGCQPQHF.

In the case of this clone: Within the sample, other DNA sequences also encode this same CDR3. The genes are TRBV7-2 and TRBJ2-3; D not certain. The V end lost 0 bases, the J end lost 0 bases, and 4 bases lay between the germline ends. The CDR3 spans 14 residues. The germline gives CDR1 SGHTA, CDR2 FQGNSA. The CDR3 sequence: CASSLARSTDTQYF. CDR3 in DNA: TGTGCCAGCAGCTTAGCACGGAGCACAGATACGCAGTATTTT.

This chain joins TRBV5-4 and TRBJ2-2; maybe TRBD2 (6 bases). Germline V gene data show CDR1 as SGHNT and CDR2 as YYREEE (reference sequence). Trimming shortened V by 4 bases and J by 9 bases, and 16 bases separated the two germline ends. This CDR3 is 14 amino acids long. CDR3 coding DNA: TGTGCCAGCAGCCCGCGGGACTCCTCCAGGGAGCTGTTTTTT. It yields the protein CASSPRDSSRELFF.

This clone was recorded a few times. The J gene is TRBJ1-6, the V gene TRBV7-9; tentatively, D is TRBD1 (6 bases). V gave up 6 bases and J gave up 7 bases, with 13 bases separating them. In germline, CDR1 is SEHNR, CDR2 FQNEAQ (reference sequence). This CDR3 spans 14 amino acids. CDR3 nucleotides: TGTGCCAGCAGTCGCGACAGGATCAATTCACCCCTCCACTTT. It encodes CASSRDRINSPLHF.

The V gene is TRBV6-6, the J gene TRBJ1-5; D is uncertain. This CDR3 spans 13 amino acids. Germline CDR1 reads MNHNY; CDR2 reads SVGAGI (reference sequence). V was cut by 6 bases and J by 3 bases, with 9 bases left in between. This chain's CDR3 is CASSSGYNQPQHF. The CDR3 nucleotides are TGTGCCAGCAGCAGCGGCTACAATCAGCCCCAGCATTTT.

This rearrangement joins TRBV4-3 to TRBJ2-1; 9 nucleotides line up with TRBD2. Trimming cost V 1 base and J 9 bases; bases outside gene matches: 7. The CDR3 is 15 amino acids. Germline V CDR1 and CDR2: LGHNA, YSLEER. Written as DNA, the CDR3 is TGCGCCAGCAGCCAAGTGGGCGGGGGGGCTGGTGAGCAGTTCTTC. Protein sequence: CASSQVGGGAGEQFF.

This clone was seen more than once but under ten times. This chain joins TRBV6-6 and TRBJ1-6; no clear D gene. The CDR3 is 16 residues long. V dropped 6 bases and J dropped 16 bases, with 28 bases sitting between them. Germline V gene sequence: CDR1 MNHNY, CDR2 SVGAGI (reference sequence). The CDR3 DNA reads TGTGCCAGCAGCCCAACGATCACAGATATTGGAAGGAATCTCCACTTT. Protein product: CASSPTITDIGRNLHF.

V usage is TRBV19 and J usage is TRBJ1-2, with D uncertain. The V gene's germline CDR1 is LNHDA and CDR2 SQIVND (reference sequence). The CDR3 is made up of 11 amino acids. Trimming removed 3 bases at V and 7 bases at J, with 6 bases between. CDR3 coding DNA: TGTGCCAGTAGTATGTGGCCTGGCTACACCTTC. Amino acid sequence: CASSMWPGYTF.

The chain uses TRBV24-1 and TRBJ2-5; TRBD1 is a possible D gene (5 bases). The V gene lost 4 bases and the J gene lost 2 bases, with 13 bases spanning the gap. The CDR3 has 15 amino acids. Per the germline V gene, CDR1 is KGHDR and CDR2 is SFDVKD. CDR3 DNA sequence: TGTGCCACCAGTGACCCCAGAGACAGACAAGAGACCCAGTACTTC. Amino acids: CATSDPRDRQETQYF.

The chain links TRBV29-1 to TRBJ1-1; D possibly corresponds to TRBD1 (5 bases). The ends were cut back, 2 bases at V and 11 bases at J, with 15 bases in the middle. The CDR3 consists of 12 residues. Germline loops: CDR1 SQVTM, CDR2 ANQGSEA. Here the CDR3 DNA reads TGCAGCGTTGAAACGAACAGGATGACCGCTTTCTTT. Translated, it gives CSVETNRMTAFF. The whole variable domain, filled in from reference TRBV29-1 and TRBJ1-1, reads SAVISQKPSRDICQRGTSLTIQCQVDSQVTMMFWYRQQPGQSLTLIATANQGSEATYESGFVIDKFPISRPNLTFSTLTVSNMSPEDSSIYLCSVETNRMTAFFGQGTRLTVV.

About this clone: One junction end does not reproduce the germline sequence, and a read error may be involved. This chain uses TRBV28 with TRBJ2-3; D gene uncertain. The germline CDR1 and CDR2 sequences are MDHEN and SYDVKM. The CDR3 sequence is 13 residues long. The CDR3 nucleotides read TGTGCAAGCACACCTGTGCTCGAGGATACGCAGTATTTT. Its translation: CASTPVLEDTQYF.

V usage is TRBV19 and J usage is TRBJ1-5; D is undetermined. V lost 3 bases and J 0 bases, leaving 21 bases between the germline ends. Per the germline V gene, CDR1 is LNHDA and CDR2 is SQIVND (reference sequence). There are 19 residues in the CDR3. As DNA, the CDR3 is TGTGCCAGTAGTATCGTCTTCAGTAGCAGTACTATTAGCAATCAGCCCCAGCATTTT. It codes for CASSIVFSSSTISNQPQHF.

DNA of the CDR3: TGCGCCAGCAGCCCCGAGCTGCGGCGTGACTATGGCTACACCTTC. Protein: CASSPELRRDYGYTF. V usage is TRBV4-3 and J usage is TRBJ1-2; D call uncertain. V shed 4 bases and J shed 3 bases, with 15 bases lying between them. CDR1 is LGHNA, CDR2 YSLEER, per germline. The CDR3 runs 15 residues.

The V gene is TRBV7-2, the J gene TRBJ1-2; 7 positions match TRBD1. Germline loops: CDR1 SGHTA, CDR2 FQGNSA. The CDR3 has 15 residues. Trimming took 1 base from V and 4 from J; bases not matched to a gene: 6. This chain's CDR3 is CASSLEQGGAYGYTF. For the CDR3, the DNA is TGTGCCAGCAGCTTAGAGCAGGGGGGTGCCTATGGCTACACCTTC.

This clone was seen more than once but under ten times. Written as DNA, the CDR3 is TGTGCCAGCAGCTTGGCCGCGACAGCGAATAATTCACCCCTCCACTTT. This sequence encodes CASSLAATANNSPLHF. The chain is built from TRBV5-8 and TRBJ1-6, with D perhaps matching TRBD1 (5 bases). Germline lookup yields CDR1 SGHTS and CDR2 YDEGEE. Trimming stripped 0 bases from V and 5 bases from J, with 12 bases between. This CDR3 spans 16 amino acids.